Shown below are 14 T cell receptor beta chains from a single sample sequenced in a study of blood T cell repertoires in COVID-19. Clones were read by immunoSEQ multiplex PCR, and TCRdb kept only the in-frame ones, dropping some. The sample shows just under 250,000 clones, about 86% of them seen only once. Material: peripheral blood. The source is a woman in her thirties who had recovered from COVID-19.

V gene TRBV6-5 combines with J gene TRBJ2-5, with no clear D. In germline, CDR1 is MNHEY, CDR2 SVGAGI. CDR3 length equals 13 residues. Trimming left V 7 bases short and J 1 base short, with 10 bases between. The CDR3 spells CASIMAGQETQYF. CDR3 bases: TGTGCCAGCATCATGGCAGGCCAAGAGACCCAGTACTTC.

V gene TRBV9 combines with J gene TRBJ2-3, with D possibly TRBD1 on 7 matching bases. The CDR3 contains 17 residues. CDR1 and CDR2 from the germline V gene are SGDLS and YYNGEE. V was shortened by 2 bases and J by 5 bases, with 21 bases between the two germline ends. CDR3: CASSVEGAGGRKDTQYF. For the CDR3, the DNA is TGTGCCAGCAGCGTGGAGGGGGCCGGAGGGAGGAAAGATACGCAGTATTTT.

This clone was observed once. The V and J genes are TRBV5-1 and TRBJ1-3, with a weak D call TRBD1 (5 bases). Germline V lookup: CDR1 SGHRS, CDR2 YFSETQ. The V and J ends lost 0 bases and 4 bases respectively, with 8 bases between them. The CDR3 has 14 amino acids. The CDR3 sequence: CASSLEAGGNTIYF. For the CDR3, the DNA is TGCGCCAGCAGCTTGGAGGCAGGGGGAAACACCATATATTTT.

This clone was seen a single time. The CDR3 loop is CAWSAPLAGAPWETQYF. The CDR3 DNA reads TGTGCCTGGAGCGCTCCACTAGCGGGGGCACCTTGGGAGACCCAGTACTTC. The gene calls are TRBV30 and TRBJ2-5, with TRBD2 matching over 11 bases. Losses at the gene ends were 3 bases for V and 5 bases for J; bases not matched to a gene: 14. Germline V gene lookup returns CDR1 GTSNPN and CDR2 SVGIG (reference sequence). CDR3 length: 17 amino acids. The complete variable domain, with remaining parts taken from reference TRBV30 and TRBJ2-5, reads SQTIHQWPATLVQPVGSPLSLECTVEGTSNPNLYWYRQAAGRGLQLLFYSVGIGQISSEVPQNLSASRPQDRQFILSSKKLLLSDSGFYLCAWSAPLAGAPWETQYFGPGTRLLVL.

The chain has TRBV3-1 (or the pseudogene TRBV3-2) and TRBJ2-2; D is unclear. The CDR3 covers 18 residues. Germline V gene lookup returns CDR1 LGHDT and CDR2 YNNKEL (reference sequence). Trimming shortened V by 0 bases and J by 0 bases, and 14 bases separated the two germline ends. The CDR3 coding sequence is TGTGCCAGCAGCCAAGATCTTCCTCGCGCCGCGAACACCGGGGAGCTGTTTTTT. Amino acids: CASSQDLPRAANTGELFF.

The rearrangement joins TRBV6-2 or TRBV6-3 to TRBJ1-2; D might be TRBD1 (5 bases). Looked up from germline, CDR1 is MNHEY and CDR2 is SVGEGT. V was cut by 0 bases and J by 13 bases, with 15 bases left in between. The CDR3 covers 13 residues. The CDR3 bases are TGTGCCAGCAGTTACTCGGGACTTCTCTCGGGCACCTTC. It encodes CASSYSGLLSGTF.

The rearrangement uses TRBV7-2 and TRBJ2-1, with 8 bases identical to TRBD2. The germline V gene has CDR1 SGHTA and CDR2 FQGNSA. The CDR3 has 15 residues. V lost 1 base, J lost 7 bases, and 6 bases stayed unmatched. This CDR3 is CASSLVASGRNEQFF. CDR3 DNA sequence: TGTGCCAGCAGCTTAGTCGCTAGCGGGCGTAATGAGCAGTTCTTC.

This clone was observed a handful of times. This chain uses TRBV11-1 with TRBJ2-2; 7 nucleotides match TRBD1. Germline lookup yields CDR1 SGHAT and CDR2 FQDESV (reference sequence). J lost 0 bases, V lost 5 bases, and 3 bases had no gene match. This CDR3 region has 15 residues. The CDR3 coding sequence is TGTGCCAGCAGCGAGGACAGGCCGAACACCGGGGAGCTGTTTTTT. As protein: CASSEDRPNTGELFF. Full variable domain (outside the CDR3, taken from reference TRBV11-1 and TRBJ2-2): EAEVAQSPRYKITEKSQAVAFWCDPISGHATLYWYRQILGQGPELLVQFQDESVVDDSQLPKDRFSAERLKGVDSTLKIQPAELGDSAMYLCASSEDRPNTGELFFGEGSRLTVL.

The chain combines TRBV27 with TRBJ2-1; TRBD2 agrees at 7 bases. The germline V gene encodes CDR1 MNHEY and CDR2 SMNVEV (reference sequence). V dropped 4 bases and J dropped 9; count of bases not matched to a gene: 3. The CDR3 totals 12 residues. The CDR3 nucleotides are TGTGCCAGCAGTTCAACGGGGGGTGAGCAGTTCTTC. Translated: CASSSTGGEQFF.

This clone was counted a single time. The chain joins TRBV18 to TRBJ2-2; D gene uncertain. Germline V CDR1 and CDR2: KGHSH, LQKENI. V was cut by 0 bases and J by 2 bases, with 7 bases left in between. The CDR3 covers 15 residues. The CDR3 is CASSPPASNTGELFF. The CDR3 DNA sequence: TGTGCCAGCTCACCACCGGCCAGTAACACCGGGGAGCTGTTTTTT. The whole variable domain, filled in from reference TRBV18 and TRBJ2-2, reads NAGVMQNPRHLVRRRGQEARLRCSPMKGHSHVYWYRQLPEEGLKFMVYLQKENIIDESGMPKERFSAEFPKEGPSILRIQQVVRGDSAAYFCASSPPASNTGELFFGEGSRLTVL.

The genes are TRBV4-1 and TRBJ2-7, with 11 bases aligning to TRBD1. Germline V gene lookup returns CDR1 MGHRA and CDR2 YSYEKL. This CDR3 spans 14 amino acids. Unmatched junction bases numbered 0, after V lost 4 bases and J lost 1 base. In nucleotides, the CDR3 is TGCGCCAGCAGCCGGGACAGGGGGTCCTACGAGCAGTACTTC. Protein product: CASSRDRGSYEQYF.

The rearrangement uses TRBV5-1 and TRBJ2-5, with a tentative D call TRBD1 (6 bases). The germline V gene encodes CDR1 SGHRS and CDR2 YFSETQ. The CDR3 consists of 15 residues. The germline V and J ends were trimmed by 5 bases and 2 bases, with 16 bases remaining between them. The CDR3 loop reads CASRSPRDTQETQYF. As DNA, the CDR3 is TGCGCCAGCAGATCCCCCAGGGACACGCAAGAGACCCAGTACTTC.

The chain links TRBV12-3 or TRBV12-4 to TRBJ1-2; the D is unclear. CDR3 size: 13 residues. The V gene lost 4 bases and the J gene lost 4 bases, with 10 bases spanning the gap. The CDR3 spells CASSYDGGYGYTF. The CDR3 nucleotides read TGTGCCAGCAGTTATGACGGAGGCTATGGCTACACCTTC.

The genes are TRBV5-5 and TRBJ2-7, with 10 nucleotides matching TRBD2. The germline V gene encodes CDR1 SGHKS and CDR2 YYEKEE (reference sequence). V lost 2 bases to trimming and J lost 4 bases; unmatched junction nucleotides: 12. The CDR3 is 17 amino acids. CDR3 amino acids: CASSLGAGGLIGYEQYF. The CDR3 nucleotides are TGTGCCAGCAGCTTAGGAGCGGGGGGGCTTATTGGTTACGAGCAGTACTTC.